Detailed here is one T cell receptor beta chain. The antigen is not known. The data belong to a study of vaccination effects on CD4 cells after COVID-19. The protocol was immunoSEQ multiplex PCR, while the TCRdb copy is restricted to in-frame clones and leaves out a portion. The table lists under 45,000 clones, under 85% of them singletons. General study results and limits: Relatively few convalescent patients took part in the study, which had no early post-infection timepoints. Clones arising from infection and from vaccination showed marked clonal contraction late after vaccination.

The V and J ends lost 1 base and 6 bases respectively, with 2 bases between them. The V gene's germline CDR1 is LGHNA and CDR2 YSLEER. This CDR3 comprises 11 residues. Ahead of sequencing, the ViraFEST assay grew antigen-specific CD4+ T cells using viral peptide pools. Subsequent to 10 days of culture, CD4+ T cells were isolated. Prior SARS-CoV-2 infection was absent in the vaccine recipients, as shown by negative nucleocapsid antibodies. Replacing half the medium with IL-2 medium was done on days 3 and 7. The chain joins TRBV4-3 to TRBJ2-3; D ambiguous. This clonotype originated in a human donor who received a COVID-19 vaccine. The source material was CD4+ T cells from PBMCs cultured with HCoV-NL63 spike peptides, sampled before COVID-19 vaccination. This CDR3 reads CASSQGDTQYF. The CDR3 DNA follows: TGCGCCAGCAGCCAAGGGGATACGCAGTATTTT.